The clone carrying this T cell receptor (beta chain) was picked up a small number of times. This entry comes from a study of T cells in Graves' hyperthyroidism and ophthalmopathy. Amplification targeted TCR beta CDR3 regions from RNA transcripts. Primed by the HTBI set, a first-round RT-PCR was run on the TCR CDR3. Via MiXCR, TCRdb re-called the multiplex PCR reads, giving one row per CDR3 protein. The data hold approximately 400,000 distinct CDR3 sequences, with more than 15% observed a single time. For Graves' hyperthyroidism to be stable, ophthalmopathy could not progress within 18 months. Germline lookup yields CDR1 SGHTA and CDR2 FQGTGA. The CDR3 loop spans 16 amino acids. Trimming took 5 bases from V and 1 from J; bases not matched to a gene: 7.

Sequencing input: blood. The rearrangement joins TRBV7-3 to TRBJ2-2, with 7 positions matching TRBD1. The sequence was collected from a woman aged 18-30 years with Graves' hyperthyroidism. The CDR3 spells CASSQTGARNTGELFF. CDR3 sequence (DNA): TGTGCCAGCAGCCAAACAGGGGCGAGGAACACCGGGGAGCTGTTTTTT. Full variable domain (remainder filled in from reference TRBV7-3 and TRBJ2-2): GAGVSQTPSNKVTEKGKYVELRCDPISGHTALYWYRQSLGQGPEFLIYFQGTGAADDSGLPNDRFFAVRPEGSVSTLKIQRTERGDSAVYLCASSQTGARNTGELFFGEGSRLTVL.